This is a list of T cell receptor beta chains from one sample in a study of control samples from healthy donors and cancer patients. Some clones are missing from TCRdb's copy, which holds only in-frame ones; the method was immunoSEQ multiplex PCR. In the table there are over 8,000 clones, just over 90% of which are singletons. Sequences were obtained from PBMCs. The receptors here all came from a man between 60 and 75 years old with colorectal cancer. CDR3s include the opening cysteine and the closing phenylalanine or tryptophan. The D gene is left open where the match is weak. Clone size, where shown, is once, few, many, or a class for clones that have expanded.

clone size	V gene	D gene	J gene	CDR3 protein	CDR3 DNA
NA	TRBV6-5	NA	TRBJ2-2	CASSWRAGAGELFF	TGTGCCAGCAGCTGGCGGGCAGGGGCCGGGGAGCTGTTTTTT
NA	TRBV12-3/TRBV12-4	TRBD1	TRBJ2-7	CASSFYRGEQYF	TGTGCCAGCAGTTTTTACAGGGGCGAGCAGTACTTC
NA	TRBV6-2/TRBV6-3	TRBD1	TRBJ1-2	CASSYAGQADYGYTF	TGTGCCAGCAGTTACGCGGGACAGGCGGACTATGGCTACACCTTC
NA	TRBV6-5	NA	TRBJ1-5	CASSYLPLQNQPQHF	TGTGCCAGCAGTTACCTCCCCTTACAGAATCAGCCCCAGCATTTT
few	TRBV27	NA	TRBJ2-1	CASSLGGSYNEQFF	TGTGCCAGCAGCCTCGGGGGCTCATACAATGAGCAGTTCTTC
NA	TRBV7-9	TRBD1	TRBJ1-4	CASTPTGAGKLFF	TGTGCCAGCACTCCTACAGGGGCTGGGAAACTGTTTTTT
NA	TRBV4-3	NA	TRBJ1-1	CASSQDMGVGTEAFF	TGCGCCAGCAGCCAAGATATGGGAGTAGGTACTGAAGCTTTCTTT
NA	TRBV3-1/TRBV3-2	TRBD1	TRBJ1-6	CASSQDGRGLGSPLHF	TGTGCCAGCAGCCAAGACGGAAGGGGGCTCGGATCACCCCTCCACTTT
NA	TRBV18	NA	TRBJ2-7	CASSQGVEQYF	TGTGCCAGCTCTCAGGGCGTCGAGCAGTACTTC
NA	TRBV2	TRBD1	TRBJ1-6	CASTPDRGFNSPLHF	TGTGCCAGCACTCCAGACAGGGGCTTTAATTCACCCCTCCACTTT
NA	TRBV7-9	NA	TRBJ1-1	CASSSFVGGLTDTEAFF	TGTGCCAGCAGCTCGTTCGTGGGGGGTTTGACGGACACTGAAGCTTTCTTT
once	TRBV5-1	NA	TRBJ1-1	CASSIGTLNTEAFF	TGCGCCAGCAGCATAGGGACATTGAACACTGAAGCTTTCTTT
NA	TRBV5-1	TRBD2	TRBJ2-3	CASSLGGPAGEVTQYF	TGCGCCAGCAGCTTGGGAGGTCCAGCGGGGGAGGTTACGCAGTATTTT
NA	TRBV30	NA	TRBJ1-3	CAWSVQGFTIYF	TGTGCCTGGAGTGTACAGGGTTTCACCATATATTTT
NA	TRBV4-3	TRBD1	TRBJ2-2	CASSQDRRDRGWNTGELFF	TGCGCCAGCAGCCAAGATAGGAGGGACAGGGGGTGGAACACCGGGGAGCTGTTTTTT
NA	TRBV29-1	NA	TRBJ1-1	CSVARDPSNREAFF	TGCAGCGTTGCCCGGGACCCTAGCAATCGTGAAGCTTTCTTT
NA	TRBV5-5	NA	TRBJ1-2	CASSLIVSPANYGYTF	TGTGCCAGCAGCTTAATTGTGTCCCCAGCTAACTATGGCTACACCTTC
few	TRBV2	TRBD2	TRBJ2-3	CASRGTSVLRSTQYF	TGTGCCAGCAGGGGGACTAGCGTCTTACGAAGTACGCAGTATTTT
NA	TRBV28	TRBD1	TRBJ1-5	CASSLYWDSFYSNQPQHF	TGTGCCAGCAGTTTATATTGGGACAGCTTTTATAGCAATCAGCCCCAGCATTTT
NA	TRBV4-3	TRBD2	TRBJ2-3	CASALAGHGADTQYF	TGCGCCAGCGCCCTAGCGGGTCACGGGGCAGATACGCAGTATTTT
NA	TRBV7-9	NA	TRBJ2-5	CASSSYQKQETQYF	TGTGCCAGCAGCTCATACCAAAAACAAGAGACCCAGTACTTC
once	TRBV28	NA	TRBJ1-5	CATLGANQPQHF	TGTGCCACCTTAGGGGCTAATCAGCCCCAGCATTTT
NA	TRBV7-2	NA	TRBJ2-3	CASRGGRGSADTQYF	TGTGCCAGCAGGGGAGGTCGGGGAAGTGCAGATACGCAGTATTTT
NA	TRBV7-2	NA	TRBJ2-1	CASSLTSSLNNEQFF	TGTGCCAGCAGCTTAACTAGCTCCTTGAACAATGAGCAGTTCTTC
NA	TRBV5-4	NA	TRBJ1-1	CASSFHTGASTEAFF	TGTGCCAGCAGCTTTCATACGGGCGCGAGCACTGAAGCTTTCTTT
NA	TRBV4-3	NA	TRBJ2-3	CASSHRTNTDTQYF	TGCGCCAGCAGCCACCGGACTAACACAGATACGCAGTATTTT
few	TRBV7-2	NA	TRBJ2-3	CASSFGGTDTQYF	TGTGCCAGCAGCTTCGGAGGAACAGATACGCAGTATTTT
NA	TRBV5-1	NA	TRBJ1-4	CASRFLGGPSEKLFF	TGCGCCAGCAGGTTCCTAGGGGGACCGAGTGAAAAACTGTTTTTT
NA	TRBV5-8	TRBD2	TRBJ2-1	CASSHWTSGPNEQFF	TGTGCCAGCAGCCACTGGACTAGCGGGCCCAATGAGCAGTTCTTC
NA	TRBV27	TRBD2	TRBJ2-3	CASSLSSLPERGGLLVSGTQYF	TGTGCCAGCAGTTTATCCTCCCTGCCCGAACGGGGGGGCCTCCTTGTCTCGGGTACGCAGTATTTT
NA	TRBV11-2	TRBD1	TRBJ1-4	CASSNRDRDEKLFF	TGTGCCAGCAGCAACCGGGACAGGGACGAAAAACTGTTTTTT